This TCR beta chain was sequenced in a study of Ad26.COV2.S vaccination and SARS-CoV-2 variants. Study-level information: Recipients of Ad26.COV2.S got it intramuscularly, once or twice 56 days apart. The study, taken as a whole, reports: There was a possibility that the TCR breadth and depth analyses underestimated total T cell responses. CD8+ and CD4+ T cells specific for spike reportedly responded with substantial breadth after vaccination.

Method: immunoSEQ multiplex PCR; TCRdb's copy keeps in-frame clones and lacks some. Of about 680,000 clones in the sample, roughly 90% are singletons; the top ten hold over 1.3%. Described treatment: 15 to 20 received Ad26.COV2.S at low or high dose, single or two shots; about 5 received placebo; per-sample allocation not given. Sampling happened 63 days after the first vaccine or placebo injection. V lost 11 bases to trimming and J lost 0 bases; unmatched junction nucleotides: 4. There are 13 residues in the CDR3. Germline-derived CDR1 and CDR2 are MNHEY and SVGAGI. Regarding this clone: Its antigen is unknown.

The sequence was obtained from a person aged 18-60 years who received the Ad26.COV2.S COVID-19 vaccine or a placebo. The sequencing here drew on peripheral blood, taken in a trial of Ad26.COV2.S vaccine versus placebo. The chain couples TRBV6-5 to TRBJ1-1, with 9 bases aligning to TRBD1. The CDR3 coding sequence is TGTGCCGCTAGGGACAGGGTGAACACTGAAGCTTTCTTT. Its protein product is CAARDRVNTEAFF.